This TCR beta chain was observed in a study of cytomegalovirus exposure and HLA in healthy donors. Study results and caveats: Later findings reportedly placed an Asian-associated ancestry cluster below the 666-donor mean for N-insertions.

The V and J ends lost 0 bases and 0 bases respectively, with 14 bases between them. Germline lookup yields CDR1 SGHDN and CDR2 FVKESK. The CDR3 covers 17 residues. A remark on this clone: Its target is not known.

The PCR had 60 Vbeta and 13 Jbeta primers. Measured with immunoSEQ multiplex PCR; TCRdb has only the in-frame clones, and not every one. Found here are roughly 120,000 clones, approximately 67% of them singletons; the top ten hold about 8%. This clonotype originated in a man aged 18 to 29 in good health and CMV-seropositive. The chain employs TRBV14 and TRBJ1-1; no clear D gene. The sample taken for sequencing was PBMCs. CDR3 loop: CASSQDLRVLMNTEAFF. The CDR3 DNA reads TGTGCCAGCAGCCAAGATCTGAGGGTGCTCATGAACACTGAAGCTTTCTTT.